This section outlines one T cell receptor beta chain sequence together with its context. The protocol was immunoSEQ multiplex PCR, while the TCRdb copy is restricted to in-frame clones and leaves out a portion. The sample has 150,000 to 200,000 clones, 75% to 90% seen once. This sample stems from a study of blood T cell repertoires in COVID-19. Study-level information: Donors in the United States, Italy and Spain gave samples during acute or convalescent COVID-19. PBMCs, B-cell-depleted T cells, or T cells were the source of the cDNA or gDNA that made up the material.

The CDR3 covers 15 residues. Trimming pared 1 base from V and 1 base from J, leaving 10 bases between. Looked up from germline, CDR1 is SGHVS and CDR2 is FNYEAQ. Participant age was roughly 18 to 100 years, and participants resided in about two dozen US areas. The chain employs TRBV7-6 and TRBJ1-1, with D maybe TRBD1 (6 bases). The TCR originated in a woman aged 30 to 39 who had recovered from COVID-19. The sequencing input was PBMCs or T cells enriched from blood (not recorded which). The CDR3 sequence is CASSLVLQGNTEAFF. CDR3 sequence (DNA): TGTGCCAGCAGCTTAGTGTTACAGGGGAACACTGAAGCTTTCTTT.